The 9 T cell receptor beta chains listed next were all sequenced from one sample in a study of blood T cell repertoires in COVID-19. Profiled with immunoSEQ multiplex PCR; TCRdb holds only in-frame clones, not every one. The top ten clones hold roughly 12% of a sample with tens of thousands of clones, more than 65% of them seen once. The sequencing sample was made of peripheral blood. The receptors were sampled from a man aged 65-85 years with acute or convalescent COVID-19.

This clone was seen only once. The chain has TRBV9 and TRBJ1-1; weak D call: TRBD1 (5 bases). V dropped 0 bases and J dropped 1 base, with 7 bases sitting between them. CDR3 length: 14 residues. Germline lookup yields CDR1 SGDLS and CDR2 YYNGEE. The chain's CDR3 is CASSVGQGNTEAFF. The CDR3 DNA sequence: TGTGCCAGCAGCGTAGGTCAGGGGAACACTGAAGCTTTCTTT.

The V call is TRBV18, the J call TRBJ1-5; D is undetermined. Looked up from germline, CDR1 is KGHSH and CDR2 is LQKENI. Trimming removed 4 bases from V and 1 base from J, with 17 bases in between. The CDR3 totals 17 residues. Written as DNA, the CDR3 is TGTGCCAGCTCACGATCAGGAAGCCAGGTCAGCAATCAGCCCCAGCATTTT. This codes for CASSRSGSQVSNQPQHF.

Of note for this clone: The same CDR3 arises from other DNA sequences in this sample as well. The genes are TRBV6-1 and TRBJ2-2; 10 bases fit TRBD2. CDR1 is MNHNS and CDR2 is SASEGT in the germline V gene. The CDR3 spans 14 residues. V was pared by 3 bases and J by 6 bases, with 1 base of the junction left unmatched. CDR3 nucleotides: TGTGCCAGCAGTGAGCTAGCGGGGGCCGGGGAGCTGTTTTTT. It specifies CASSELAGAGELFF.

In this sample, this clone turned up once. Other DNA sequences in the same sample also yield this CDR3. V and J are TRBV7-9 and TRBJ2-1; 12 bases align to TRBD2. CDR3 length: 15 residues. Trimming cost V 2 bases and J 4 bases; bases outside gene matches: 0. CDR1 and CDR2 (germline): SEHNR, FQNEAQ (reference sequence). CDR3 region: CASSLLAGGYNEQFF. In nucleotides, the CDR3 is TGTGCCAGCAGCTTACTAGCGGGGGGGTACAATGAGCAGTTCTTC.

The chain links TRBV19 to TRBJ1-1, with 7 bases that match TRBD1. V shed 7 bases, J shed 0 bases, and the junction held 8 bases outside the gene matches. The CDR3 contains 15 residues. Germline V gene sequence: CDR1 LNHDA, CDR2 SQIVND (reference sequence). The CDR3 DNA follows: TGTGCCAGTACCCGGGACAGCCGAATGAACACTGAAGCTTTCTTT. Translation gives CASTRDSRMNTEAFF.

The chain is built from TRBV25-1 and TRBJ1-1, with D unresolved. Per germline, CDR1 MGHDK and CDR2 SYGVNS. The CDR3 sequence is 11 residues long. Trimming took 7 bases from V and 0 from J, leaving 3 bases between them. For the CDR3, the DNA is TGTGCCAGCACAGTGAACACTGAAGCTTTCTTT. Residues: CASTVNTEAFF.

CDR3 in amino acids: CASSVEVAAETQYF. The CDR3 DNA reads TGTGCCAGCAGCGTAGAGGTAGCGGCAGAGACCCAGTACTTC. The chain is built from TRBV9 and TRBJ2-5, with TRBD2 as a possible D gene (6 bases). Per germline, CDR1 SGDLS and CDR2 YYNGEE. V dropped 0 bases and J dropped 4 bases, with 10 bases sitting between them. The CDR3 is made up of 14 amino acids.

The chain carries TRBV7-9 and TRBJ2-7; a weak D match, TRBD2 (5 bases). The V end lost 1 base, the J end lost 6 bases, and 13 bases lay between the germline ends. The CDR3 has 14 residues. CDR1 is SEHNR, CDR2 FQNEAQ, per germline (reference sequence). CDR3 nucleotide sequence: TGTGCCAGCAGCTTAGTGCCAGCAGGAGGCGAGCAGTACTTC. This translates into CASSLVPAGGEQYF.

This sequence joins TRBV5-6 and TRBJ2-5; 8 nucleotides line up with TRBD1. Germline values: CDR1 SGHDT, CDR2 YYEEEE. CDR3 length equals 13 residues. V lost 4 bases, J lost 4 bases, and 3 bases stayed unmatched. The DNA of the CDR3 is TGTGCCAGCAGCGTGACAGGGGTAGAGACCCAGTACTTC. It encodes CASSVTGVETQYF.